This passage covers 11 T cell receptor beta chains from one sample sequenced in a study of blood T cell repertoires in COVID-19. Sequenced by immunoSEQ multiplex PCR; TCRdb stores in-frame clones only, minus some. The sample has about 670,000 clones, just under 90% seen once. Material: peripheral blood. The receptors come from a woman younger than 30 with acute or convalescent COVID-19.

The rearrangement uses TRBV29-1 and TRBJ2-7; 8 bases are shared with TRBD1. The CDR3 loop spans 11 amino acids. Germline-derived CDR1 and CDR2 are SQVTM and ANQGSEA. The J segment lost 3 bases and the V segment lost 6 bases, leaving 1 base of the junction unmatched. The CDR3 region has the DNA TGCAGCGTGGGACAGGACTACGAGCAGTACTTC. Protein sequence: CSVGQDYEQYF.

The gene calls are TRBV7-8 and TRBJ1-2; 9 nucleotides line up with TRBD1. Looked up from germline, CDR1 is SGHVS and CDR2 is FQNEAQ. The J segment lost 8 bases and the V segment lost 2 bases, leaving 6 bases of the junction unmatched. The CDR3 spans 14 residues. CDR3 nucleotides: TGTGCCAGCAGCTTATGGGACAGGGTAGACGGCTACACCTTC. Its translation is CASSLWDRVDGYTF.

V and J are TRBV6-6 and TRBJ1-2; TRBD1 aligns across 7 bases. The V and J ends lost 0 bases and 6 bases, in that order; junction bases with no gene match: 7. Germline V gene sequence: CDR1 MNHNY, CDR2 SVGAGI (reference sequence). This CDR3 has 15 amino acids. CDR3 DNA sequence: TGTGCCAGCAGTTACTCGGGCAGGGGGTTTGATGGCTACACCTTC. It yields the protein CASSYSGRGFDGYTF.

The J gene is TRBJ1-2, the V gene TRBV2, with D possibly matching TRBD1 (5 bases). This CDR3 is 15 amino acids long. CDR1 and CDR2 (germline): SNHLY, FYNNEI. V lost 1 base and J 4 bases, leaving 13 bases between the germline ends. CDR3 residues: CASSEVRQRLYGYTF. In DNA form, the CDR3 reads TGTGCCAGCAGTGAAGTGCGACAGAGGCTCTATGGCTACACCTTC.

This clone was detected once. CDR3 sequence reads: CASSEFVDNEQFF. The DNA of the CDR3 is TGTGCCAGCAGTGAGTTCGTCGACAATGAGCAGTTCTTC. The rearrangement uses TRBV2 and TRBJ2-1; D is ambiguous. Germline V gene lookup returns CDR1 SNHLY and CDR2 FYNNEI. Trimming took off 3 bases at V and 5 bases at J, with 8 bases between the two ends. CDR3 length: 13 amino acids.

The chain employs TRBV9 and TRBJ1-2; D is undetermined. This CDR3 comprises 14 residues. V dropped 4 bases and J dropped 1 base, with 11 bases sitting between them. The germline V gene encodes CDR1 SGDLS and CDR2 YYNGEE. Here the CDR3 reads CASSPPRLNYGYTF. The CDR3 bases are TGTGCCAGCAGCCCCCCGCGCCTTAACTATGGCTACACCTTC. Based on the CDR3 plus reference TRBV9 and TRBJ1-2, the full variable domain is DSGVTQTPKHLITATGQRVTLRCSPRSGDLSVYWYQQSLDQGLQFLIQYYNGEERAKGNILERFSAQQFPDLHSELNLSSLELGDSALYFCASSPPRLNYGYTFGSGTRLTVV.

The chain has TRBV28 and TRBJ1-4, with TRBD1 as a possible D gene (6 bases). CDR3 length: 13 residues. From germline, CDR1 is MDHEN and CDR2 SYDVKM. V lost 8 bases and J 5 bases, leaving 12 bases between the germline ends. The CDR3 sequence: CASGGGLNEKLFF. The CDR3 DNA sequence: TGTGCCAGCGGCGGGGGCTTAAATGAAAAACTGTTTTTT.

CDR3 in amino acids: CASSPAGFEQFF. The CDR3 region has the DNA TGTGCCAGCAGTCCCGCGGGGTTTGAGCAGTTCTTC. The J gene is TRBJ2-1, the V gene TRBV4-2, with D perhaps matching TRBD2 (6 bases). Per germline, CDR1 LGHNA and CDR2 YNFKEQ. The CDR3 covers 12 residues. V was cut by 6 bases and J by 9 bases, with 12 bases left in between.

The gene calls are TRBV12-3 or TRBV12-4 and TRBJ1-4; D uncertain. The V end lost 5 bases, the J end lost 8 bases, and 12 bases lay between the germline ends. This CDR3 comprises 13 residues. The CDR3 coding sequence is TGTGCCAGCAGTCCGGCGGGTGGGGAAAAACTGTTTTTT. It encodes CASSPAGGEKLFF.

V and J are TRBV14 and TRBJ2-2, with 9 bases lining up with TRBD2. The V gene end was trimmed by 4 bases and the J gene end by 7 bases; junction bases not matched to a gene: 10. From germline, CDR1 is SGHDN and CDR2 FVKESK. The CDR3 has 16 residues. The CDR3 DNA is TGTGCCAGCAGCCCCGTGCGGGGGGGCCCTGTCGGGGAGCTGTTTTTT. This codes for CASSPVRGGPVGELFF.

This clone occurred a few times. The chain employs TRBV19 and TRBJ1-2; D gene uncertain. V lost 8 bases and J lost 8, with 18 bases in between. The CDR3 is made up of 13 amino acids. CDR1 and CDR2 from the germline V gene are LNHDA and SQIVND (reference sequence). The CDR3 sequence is CASGTTPSQGYTF. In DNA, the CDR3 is TGTGCCAGTGGCACTACGCCAAGCCAGGGCTACACCTTC.